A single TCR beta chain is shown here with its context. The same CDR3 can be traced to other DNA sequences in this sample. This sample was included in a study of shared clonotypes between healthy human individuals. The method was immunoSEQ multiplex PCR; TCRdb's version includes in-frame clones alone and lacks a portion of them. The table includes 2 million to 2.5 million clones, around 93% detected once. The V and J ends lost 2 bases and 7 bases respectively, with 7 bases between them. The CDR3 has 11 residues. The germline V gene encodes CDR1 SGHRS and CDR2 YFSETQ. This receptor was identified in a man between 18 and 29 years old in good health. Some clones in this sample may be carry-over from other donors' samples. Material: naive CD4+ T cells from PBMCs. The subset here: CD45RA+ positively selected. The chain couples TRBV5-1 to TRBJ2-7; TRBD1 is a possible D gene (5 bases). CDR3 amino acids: CASSFSGEQYF. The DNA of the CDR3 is TGCGCCAGCAGCTTTTCAGGGGAGCAGTACTTC.